A single sample is the source of the 21 T cell receptor beta chains below, sequenced in a study of human T cells and chemical hapten exposure. As for time point: pre-sensitization, week 0. The sample's treatment: therapeutic diphenylcyclopropenone sensitization with weekly scalp DPC. TCRdb processed the RACE reads anew with MiXCR; each CDR3 protein has one entry. This table has around 120,000 distinct CDR3 sequences, around an eighth appearing once. This specimen consisted of whole blood, obtained in connection with sensitization to the hapten diphenylcyclopropenone (DPC). The origin of the receptors is a woman aged 18-29 years with alopecia areata. Some clones in this sample may be carry-over from other donors' samples.

This clonotype was counted between two and nine times. The rearrangement joins TRBV5-5 to TRBJ1-2; weak D call: TRBD1 (6 bases). Germline CDR1 SGHKS, CDR2 YYEKEE (reference sequence). The CDR3 runs 13 residues. Trimming took off 0 bases at V and 7 bases at J, with 10 bases between the two ends. The DNA of the CDR3 is TGTGCCAGCAGCTTGGGACAGGTACCTGGCTACACCTTC. This gives the protein CASSLGQVPGYTF. Full variable domain (rest looked up from reference TRBV5-5 and TRBJ1-2): DAGVTQSPTHLIKTRGQQVTLRCSPISGHKSVSWYQQVLGQGPQFIFQYYEKEERGRGNFPDRFSARQFPNYSSELNVNALLLGDSALYLCASSLGQVPGYTFGSGTRLTVV.

The CDR3 bases are TGTGCTAGTGGTTTCACAGGGGTTCTTTCTGGGGCCAACGTCCTGACTTTC. Residues: CASGFTGVLSGANVLTF. This chain connects TRBV12-5 to TRBJ2-6; TRBD1 matches 7 bases. V lost 3 bases and J lost 1; bases outside the gene matches: 6. The CDR3 extends over 17 amino acids. CDR1 and CDR2 from the germline V gene are LGHNT and FRNRAP.

In this sample, this clonotype turned up a few times. The rearrangement links TRBV3-1 to TRBJ1-1; TRBD1 might be the D (5 bases). CDR1 is LGHDT, CDR2 YNNKEL, per germline (reference sequence). This CDR3 is 14 amino acids long. Trimming cost V 4 bases and J 1 base, with 10 bases left between them. Here the CDR3 DNA reads TGTGCCAGCAGCCCCAGGGCCGCGAACACTGAAGCTTTCTTT. Translated: CASSPRAANTEAFF.

The table lists this clonotype with a few counts. The chain has TRBV24-1 and TRBJ2-1; D possibly corresponds to TRBD2 (6 bases). This CDR3 spans 16 amino acids. CDR1 KGHDR and CDR2 SFDVKD come from the germline V gene. V was shortened by 4 bases and J by 1 base, with 13 bases between the two germline ends. The CDR3 here is CATSDSGTDSYNEQFF. For the CDR3, the DNA is TGTGCCACCAGTGACTCCGGGACTGATTCCTACAATGAGCAGTTCTTC.

This clonotype was picked up a small number of times. This chain joins TRBV20-1 and TRBJ2-3; D unclear. Trimming took 1 base from V and 2 from J, leaving 13 bases between them. Looked up from germline, CDR1 is DFQATT and CDR2 is SNEGSKA (reference sequence). The CDR3 is made up of 15 amino acids. For the CDR3, the DNA is TGCAGTGCTAGAGCCTTTAACCGGCTCACAGATACGCAGTATTTT. Its protein product is CSARAFNRLTDTQYF.

Turning to this clonotype: The junction differs from germline at one of its ends, possibly a read error. V gene TRBV11-2 combines with J gene TRBJ2-7; D tentatively fits TRBD1 or TRBD2 (5 bases each). The CDR3 is 16 amino acids. The germline gives CDR1 SGHAT, CDR2 FQNNGV. CDR3 in amino acids: CTSSLDGTPGTYEQYF. The CDR3 bases are TGTACCAGCAGCTTAGATGGGACCCCGGGGACCTACGAGCAGTACTTC.

This clonotype was picked up one time. V gene TRBV7-2 combines with J gene TRBJ1-5; the match to TRBD1 covers 9 bases. The V segment lost 5 bases and the J segment 6 bases; nucleotides outside the gene matches: 5. Germline V gene lookup returns CDR1 SGHTA and CDR2 FQGNSA. The CDR3 is made up of 14 amino acids. CDR3 DNA: TGTGCCAGCAGCCCCACAGGGGGCTCTCAGCCCCAGCATTTT. Amino acid sequence: CASSPTGGSQPQHF.

This rearrangement joins TRBV12-3 or TRBV12-4 to TRBJ2-2; D is possibly TRBD2 (5 bases). CDR3 length equals 15 residues. V lost 6 bases and J lost 2, with 13 bases in between. This chain's CDR3 is CASSFGLENTGELFF. The CDR3 nucleotides are TGTGCCAGCAGCTTCGGACTGGAAAACACCGGGGAGCTGTTTTTT.

The chain employs TRBV20-1 and TRBJ1-2; 9 bases map to TRBD1. There are 17 residues in the CDR3. Looked up from germline, CDR1 is DFQATT and CDR2 is SNEGSKA (reference sequence). After removal of 3 bases from V and 5 bases from J, the junction contained 16 bases not matched to a gene. The CDR3 DNA sequence: TGCAGTGCTAGTATCATTCCGGGACAGGGCGTTCGGTATGGCTACACCTTC. Protein product: CSASIIPGQGVRYGYTF.

This chain links TRBV7-6 with TRBJ2-5; TRBD1 might be the D (8 bases). V was cut by 5 bases and J by 5 bases, with 15 bases left in between. This CDR3 has 14 amino acids. Per germline, CDR1 SGHVS and CDR2 FNYEAQ. The CDR3 nucleotides are TGTGCCAGCAGCGAGACAGGGGAGGGGGAGACCCAGTACTTC. Its protein product is CASSETGEGETQYF.

This clonotype was seen a handful of times. The chain recombines TRBV5-5 with TRBJ2-7; TRBD1 is a possible D gene (5 bases). Germline CDR1 is SGHKS and CDR2 is YYEKEE (reference sequence). Trimming cost V 0 bases and J 3 bases, with 13 bases left between them. The length of the CDR3 is 15 residues. The CDR3: CASSLEGNWNYEQYF. The CDR3 DNA follows: TGTGCCAGCAGCTTGGAGGGGAATTGGAACTACGAGCAGTACTTC.

This clonotype was found many times. This chain uses TRBV2 with TRBJ1-4; 9 bases match TRBD1. The V gene's germline CDR1 is SNHLY and CDR2 FYNNEI. The CDR3 runs to 14 residues. V lost 6 bases and J lost 7; bases outside the gene matches: 6. The CDR3 sequence is CASRDRGKGEKLFF. In DNA, the CDR3 is TGTGCCAGCAGGGACAGGGGTAAAGGTGAAAAACTGTTTTTT.

There are a few counts of this clonotype. The V and J genes are TRBV20-1 and TRBJ2-3; TRBD2 aligns across 9 bases. Trimming removed 1 base from V and 2 bases from J; junction bases left unmatched: 4. The CDR3 runs to 15 residues. Germline V gene data show CDR1 as DFQATT and CDR2 as SNEGSKA (reference sequence). The CDR3 DNA is TGCAGTGCTAGAGCCAGGACTAGCGCCACAGATACGCAGTATTTT. The encoded protein is CSARARTSATDTQYF.

The chain employs TRBV7-2 and TRBJ2-5; D gene unclear. V was pared by 3 bases and J by 0 bases, with 11 bases between. The CDR3 has 15 amino acids. Germline-derived CDR1 and CDR2 are SGHTA and FQGNSA. CDR3 residues: CASSFPLGNQETQYF. For the CDR3, the DNA is TGTGCCAGCAGCTTTCCGCTGGGCAACCAAGAGACCCAGTACTTC.

This clonotype has a handful of counts. The rearrangement links TRBV6-2 or TRBV6-3 to TRBJ2-7; TRBD1 agrees at 7 bases. Germline values: CDR1 MNHEY, CDR2 SVGEGT. The CDR3 runs to 12 residues. Germline trimming cut 7 bases from V and 4 bases from J; bases unmatched to any gene: 4. The CDR3 loop is CASTLQGYEQYF. CDR3 bases: TGTGCCAGCACTCTACAGGGGTACGAGCAGTACTTC.

V is TRBV12-3 or TRBV12-4 and J is TRBJ2-7, with D unresolved. The ends were cut back, 5 bases at V and 7 bases at J, with 12 bases in the middle. The CDR3 length is 12 residues. The CDR3 nucleotides are TGTGCCAGCAGTCTAAGTTCGAGTGAGCAGTACTTC. It is translated as CASSLSSSEQYF.

This chain joins TRBV5-1 and TRBJ1-3; D is ambiguous. The V end was cut by 1 base, the J end by 0 bases, with 8 bases between. The V gene's germline CDR1 is SGHRS and CDR2 YFSETQ. CDR3 size: 15 residues. This CDR3 reads CASSLSSSSGNTIYF. CDR3 DNA: TGCGCCAGCAGCTTGTCATCGTCCTCTGGAAACACCATATATTTT.

In this sample, this clonotype turned up a few times. CDR3 residues: CSAIRLTDTQYF. The CDR3 coding sequence is TGCAGTGCTATTCGACTCACAGATACGCAGTATTTT. The chain is built from TRBV20-1 and TRBJ2-3; no reliable D call. The germline V and J ends were trimmed by 4 bases and 2 bases, with 7 bases remaining between them. The CDR3 is 12 residues long. CDR1 and CDR2 from the germline V gene are DFQATT and SNEGSKA (reference sequence).

This clonotype was seen a few times. In nucleotides, the CDR3 is TGTGCCAGCAGCTACACAGGGGGACGCAATCAGCCCCAGCATTTT. Translated, it gives CASSYTGGRNQPQHF. The chain links TRBV12-3 or TRBV12-4 to TRBJ1-5, with 8 bases lining up with TRBD1. V lost 6 bases and J lost 2; bases outside the gene matches: 6. The CDR3 is 15 residues long.

This clonotype has just a few counts. The V and J genes are TRBV6-2 or TRBV6-3 and TRBJ1-1; the D is unclear. CDR1 MNHEY and CDR2 SVGEGT come from the germline V gene. The CDR3 sequence is 12 residues long. Trimming removed 6 bases at V and 5 bases at J, with 10 bases between. The CDR3 loop is CASRERWTEAFF. Here the CDR3 DNA reads TGTGCCAGCAGGGAGCGGTGGACTGAAGCTTTCTTT.

The rearrangement joins TRBV20-1 to TRBJ2-7, with no clear D. The CDR3 is 13 residues long. Germline values: CDR1 DFQATT, CDR2 SNEGSKA (reference sequence). The germline V and J ends were trimmed by 1 base and 6 bases, with 13 bases remaining between them. The CDR3: CSARARIKAEQYF. The CDR3 nucleotides are TGCAGTGCTAGAGCCAGGATAAAGGCCGAGCAGTACTTC.